The clone carrying this T cell receptor (beta chain) has only a few counts. The antigen is undetermined. The data were obtained in a study of OX40 agonist ivuxolimab in advanced cancers. Study-level background: Patients undergoing dose escalation presented with hepatocellular carcinoma, melanoma, renal cell or head and neck cancer. General study findings and limits: In CD8+ T cells, expanded clones were on average more numerous than in CD4+.

Method: immunoSEQ multiplex PCR; TCRdb's copy keeps in-frame clones and lacks some. The sample consists of some 99,000 clones, roughly four fifths of them appearing once. CDR3 size: 14 residues. Trimming cost V 5 bases and J 2 bases, with 12 bases left between them. Germline CDR1 and CDR2: SGHTA and FQGTGA. This receptor was taken from an adult with an advanced solid tumor such as melanoma, head and neck, liver or kidney cancer. V is TRBV7-3 and J is TRBJ1-2, with D possibly being TRBD1 (6 bases). Sample: CD4+ or CD8+ T cells sorted from blood, taken in a trial of the OX40 agonist ivuxolimab. This CDR3 is CASSPGTRNYGYTF. For the CDR3, the DNA is TGTGCCAGCAGCCCAGGGACACGCAACTATGGCTACACCTTC.